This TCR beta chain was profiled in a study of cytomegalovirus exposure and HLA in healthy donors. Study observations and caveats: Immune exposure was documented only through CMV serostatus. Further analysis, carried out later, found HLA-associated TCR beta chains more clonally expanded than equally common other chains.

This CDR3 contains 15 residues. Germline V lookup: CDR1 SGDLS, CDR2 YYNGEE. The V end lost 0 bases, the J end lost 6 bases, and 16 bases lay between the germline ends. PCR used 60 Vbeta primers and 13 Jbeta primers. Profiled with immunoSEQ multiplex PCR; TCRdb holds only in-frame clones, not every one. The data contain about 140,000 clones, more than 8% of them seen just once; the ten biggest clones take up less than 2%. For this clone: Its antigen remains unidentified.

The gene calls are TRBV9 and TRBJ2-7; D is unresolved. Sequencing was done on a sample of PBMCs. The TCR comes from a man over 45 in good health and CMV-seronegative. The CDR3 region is CASSVGAASAREQYF. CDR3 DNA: TGTGCCAGCAGCGTAGGGGCAGCTTCGGCCCGCGAGCAGTACTTC.